This TCR beta chain was sequenced during a study of cytomegalovirus exposure and HLA in healthy donors. Notes on the study in general: V- and J-gene trimming in TCR beta was tied to a missense DCLRE1C variant by an analysis performed later. Researchers reportedly found TCR beta sequences accurately predicted most subjects' HLA-A and HLA-B alleles.

This CDR3 has 15 amino acids. Germline V gene lookup returns CDR1 SQVTM and CDR2 ANQGSEA. Of note for this clone: Its antigen is as yet unknown. One end of the junction fails to match germline, which may point to a read error.

With 60 Vbeta and 13 Jbeta primers, the PCR was carried out. Data came from immunoSEQ multiplex PCR; TCRdb stores just in-frame clones and leaves some out. The sample includes 150,000 to 160,000 clones, around 82% of them seen just once. Sequencing was carried out using PBMCs. The chain has TRBV29-1 and TRBJ2-7; D is perhaps TRBD1 (6 bases). The clonotype comes from a woman aged 50 to 60 in good health and CMV-seropositive. The CDR3 here is CSAEPQGISSYEQYF. CDR3 DNA: TGCAGCGCTGAACCACAGGGAATAAGCTCCTACGAGCAGTACTTC.